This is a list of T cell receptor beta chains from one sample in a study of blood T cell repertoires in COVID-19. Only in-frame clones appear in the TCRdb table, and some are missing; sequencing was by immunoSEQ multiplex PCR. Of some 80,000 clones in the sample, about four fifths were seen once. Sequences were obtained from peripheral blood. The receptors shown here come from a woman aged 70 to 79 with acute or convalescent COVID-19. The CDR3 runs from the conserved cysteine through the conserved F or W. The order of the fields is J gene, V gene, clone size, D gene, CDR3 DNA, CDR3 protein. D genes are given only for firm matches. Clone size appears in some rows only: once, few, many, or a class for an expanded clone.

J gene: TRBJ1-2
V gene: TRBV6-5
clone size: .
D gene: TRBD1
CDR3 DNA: TGTGCCAGCAGCCAAGGACAGGGATTTAGCTACACCTTC
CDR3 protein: CASSQGQGFSYTF

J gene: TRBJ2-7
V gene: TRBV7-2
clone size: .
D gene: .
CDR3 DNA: TGTGCCAGCAGCCCCCAACCCCACCTCATAGACAGGAAGCGGTTC
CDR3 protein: CASSPQPHLIDRKRF

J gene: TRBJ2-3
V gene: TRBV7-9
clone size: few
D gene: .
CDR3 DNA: TGTGCCAGCAGCTTATTTACGGGTACAGATACGCAGTATTTT
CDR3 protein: CASSLFTGTDTQYF

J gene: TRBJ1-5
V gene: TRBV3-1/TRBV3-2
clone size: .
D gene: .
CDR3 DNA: TGTGCCAGCAGCCAAGATCCTTTGCAGCCCCAGCATTTT
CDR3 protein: CASSQDPLQPQHF

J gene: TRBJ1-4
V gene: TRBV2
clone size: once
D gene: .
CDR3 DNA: TGTGCCAGCAGTGAAGCTAGGGGTGAAAAACTGTTTTTT
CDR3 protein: CASSEARGEKLFF

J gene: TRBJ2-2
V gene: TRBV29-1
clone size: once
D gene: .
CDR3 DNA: TGCAGCGTTTCTTTGGGGGCAAACACCGGGGAGCTGTTTTTT
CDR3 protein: CSVSLGANTGELFF

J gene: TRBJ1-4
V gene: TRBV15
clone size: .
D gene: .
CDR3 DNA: TGTGCCACCAGCGCGAGGCGGGGAACAACTAATGAAAAACTGTTTTTT
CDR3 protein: CATSARRGTTNEKLFF

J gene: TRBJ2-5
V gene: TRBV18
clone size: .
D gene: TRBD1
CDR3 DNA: TGTGCCAGCTCACGACAGGGGCAGGTGGAAGAGACCCAGTACTTC
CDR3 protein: CASSRQGQVEETQYF

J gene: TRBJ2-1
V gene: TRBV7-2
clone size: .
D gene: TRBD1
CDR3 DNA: TGTGCCAGCAGCTCCCGTACGGGACAGGGCTACAATGAGCAGTTCTTC
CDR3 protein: CASSSRTGQGYNEQFF

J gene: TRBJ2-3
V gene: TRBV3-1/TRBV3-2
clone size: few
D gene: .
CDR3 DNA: TGTGCCAGCAGCCTCATTAGCGAGACAGATACGCAGTATTTT
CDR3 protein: CASSLISETDTQYF

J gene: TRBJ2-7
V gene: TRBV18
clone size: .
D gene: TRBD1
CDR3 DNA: TGTGCCAGCTCACCGCCGACAGGGGCGGGCGAGCAGTACTTC
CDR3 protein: CASSPPTGAGEQYF

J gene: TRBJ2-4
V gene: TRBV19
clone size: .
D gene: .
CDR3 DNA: TGTGCCAGTAAGGAGTCGGCTCTAGCCAAAAACATTCAGTACTTC
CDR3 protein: CASKESALAKNIQYF

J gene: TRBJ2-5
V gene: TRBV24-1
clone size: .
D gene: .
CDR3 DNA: TGTGCCACCAGTGATTGGAGAGCAGGGAATTCCAAAGAGACCCAGTACTTC
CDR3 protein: CATSDWRAGNSKETQYF

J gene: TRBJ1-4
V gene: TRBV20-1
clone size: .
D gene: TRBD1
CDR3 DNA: TGCAGTGCGAGTCCGGGGACAGGGGATGAAAAACTGTTTTTT
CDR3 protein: CSASPGTGDEKLFF

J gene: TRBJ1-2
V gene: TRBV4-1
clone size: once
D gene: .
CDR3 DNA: TGCGCCAGCAGCCAAGGCAGGGGTTTATCTGGCTACACCTTC
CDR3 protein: CASSQGRGLSGYTF

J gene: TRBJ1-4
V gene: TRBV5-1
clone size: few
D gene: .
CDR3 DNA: TGCGCCAGCAGCCCAGGACTGAATGAAAAACTGTTTTTT
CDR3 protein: CASSPGLNEKLFF

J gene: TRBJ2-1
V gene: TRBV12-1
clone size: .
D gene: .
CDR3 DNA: TGTGCCAGCAGCTCGTTTCATAGCGGGAGCCCCTACAATGAGCAGTTCTTC
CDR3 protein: CASSSFHSGSPYNEQFF

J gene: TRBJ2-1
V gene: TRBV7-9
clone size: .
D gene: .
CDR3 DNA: TGTGCCAGCAGCTTAGGAAACTCATACAATGAGCAGTTCTTC
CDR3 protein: CASSLGNSYNEQFF

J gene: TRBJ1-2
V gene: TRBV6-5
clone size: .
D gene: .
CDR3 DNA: TGTGCCAGCAGTACAGCCAACTATGGCTACACCTTC
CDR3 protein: CASSTANYGYTF

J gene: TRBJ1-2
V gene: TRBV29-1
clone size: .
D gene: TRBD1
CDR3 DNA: TGCAGCGCGAGACAGGGGTTCCTATATGGCTACACCTTC
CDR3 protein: CSARQGFLYGYTF

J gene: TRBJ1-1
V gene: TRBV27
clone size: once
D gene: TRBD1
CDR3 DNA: TGTGCCAGCAGTTTAATCGACAGGGACACTGAAGCTTTCTTT
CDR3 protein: CASSLIDRDTEAFF

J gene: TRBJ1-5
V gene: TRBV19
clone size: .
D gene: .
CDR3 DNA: TGTGCCAGTAGTATTAGCTCCGGAATCGGTAATCAGCCCCAGCATTTT
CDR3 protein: CASSISSGIGNQPQHF

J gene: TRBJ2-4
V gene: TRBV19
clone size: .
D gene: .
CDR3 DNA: TGTGCCAGTAGTATAGGTCAGGTCCAGACGGACATTCAGTACTTC
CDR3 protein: CASSIGQVQTDIQYF

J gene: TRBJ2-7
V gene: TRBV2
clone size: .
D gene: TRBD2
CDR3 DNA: TGTGCCAGCAGTGAAGAGGGCAGGGACTACGAGTACGAGCAGTACTTC
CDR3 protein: CASSEEGRDYEYEQYF

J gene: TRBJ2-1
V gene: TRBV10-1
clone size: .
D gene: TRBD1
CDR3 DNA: TGCGCCAGCAGTCCCGGGACAGGATCCTACAATGAGCAGTTCTTC
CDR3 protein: CASSPGTGSYNEQFF

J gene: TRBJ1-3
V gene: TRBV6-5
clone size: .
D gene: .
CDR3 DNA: TGTGCCAGCAGACAGAGCTCTGGAAACACCATATATTTT
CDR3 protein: CASRQSSGNTIYF

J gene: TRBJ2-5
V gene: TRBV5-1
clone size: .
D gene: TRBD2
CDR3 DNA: TGCGCCAGCAGCTTGGAGGGAGGGCCATGGGAGACCCAGTACTTC
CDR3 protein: CASSLEGGPWETQYF

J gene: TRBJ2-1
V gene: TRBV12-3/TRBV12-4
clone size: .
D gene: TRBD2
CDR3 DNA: TGTGCCAGCAGTCATCGGACTAGCGGTGAGTTCTTC
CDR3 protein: CASSHRTSGEFF

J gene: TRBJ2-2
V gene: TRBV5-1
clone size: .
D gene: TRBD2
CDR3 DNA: TGCGCCAGCAGCGGGACTAGCGGGAGGACAACCTCCGACACCGGGGAGCTGTTTTTT
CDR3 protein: CASSGTSGRTTSDTGELFF

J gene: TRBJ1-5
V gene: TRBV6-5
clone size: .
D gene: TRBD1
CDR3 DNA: TGTGCCAGCAGGCCGGGACAGCAATTCAATCAGCCCCAGCATTTT
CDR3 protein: CASRPGQQFNQPQHF

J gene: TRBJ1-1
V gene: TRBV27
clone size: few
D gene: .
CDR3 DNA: TGTGCCAGCAGTTCGATACAGGGTGATGAAGCTTTCTTT
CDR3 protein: CASSSIQGDEAFF

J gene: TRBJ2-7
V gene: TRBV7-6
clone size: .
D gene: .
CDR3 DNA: TGTGCCAGCAGCCCCGGACGGGGCTACGAGCAGTACTTC
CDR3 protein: CASSPGRGYEQYF

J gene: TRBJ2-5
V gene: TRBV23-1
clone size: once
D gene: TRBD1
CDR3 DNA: TGCGCCAGCGGTGAGTCCCAGGGGGAAGAGACCCAGTACTTC
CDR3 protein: CASGESQGEETQYF

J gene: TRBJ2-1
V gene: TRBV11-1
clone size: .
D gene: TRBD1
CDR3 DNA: TGTGCCAGCAGCTCTCGACAGGGCCCGCTCAATGAGCAGTTCTTC
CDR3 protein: CASSSRQGPLNEQFF

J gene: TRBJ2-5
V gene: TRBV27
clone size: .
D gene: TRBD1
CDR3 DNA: TGTGCCAGCAGTTCTCGAGGTTCGACAGGGGGGGTAGAGACCCAGTACTTC
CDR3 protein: CASSSRGSTGGVETQYF

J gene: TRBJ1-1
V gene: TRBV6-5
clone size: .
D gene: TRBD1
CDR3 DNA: TGTGCCAGCAGTAGGCAGGGGGAGAACACTGAAGCTTTCTTT
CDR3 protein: CASSRQGENTEAFF

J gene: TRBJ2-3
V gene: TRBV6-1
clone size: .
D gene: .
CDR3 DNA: TGTGCCAGCAGTGAAGTTGAGCGGCTACTAACAGATACGCAGTATTTT
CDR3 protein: CASSEVERLLTDTQYF

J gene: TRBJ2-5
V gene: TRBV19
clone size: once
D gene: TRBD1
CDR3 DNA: TGTGCCAGTAGTATCCAGGGACAGCTCCAAGAGACCCAGTACTTC
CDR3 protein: CASSIQGQLQETQYF

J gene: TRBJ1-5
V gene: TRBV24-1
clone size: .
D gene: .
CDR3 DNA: TGTGCCACCAGTGATCCAGGGGGCAATCAGCCCCAGCATTTT
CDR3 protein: CATSDPGGNQPQHF

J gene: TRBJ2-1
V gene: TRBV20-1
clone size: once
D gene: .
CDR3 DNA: TGCAGTGCTCATTACAATGAGCAGTTCTTC
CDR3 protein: CSAHYNEQFF

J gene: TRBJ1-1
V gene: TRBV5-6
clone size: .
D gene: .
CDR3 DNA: TGTGCCAGCAGCTTGGTGCTAGGTCTATCAGGGCTCACTGAAGCTTTCTTT
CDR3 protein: CASSLVLGLSGLTEAFF

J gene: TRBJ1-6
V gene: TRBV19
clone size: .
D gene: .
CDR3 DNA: TGTGCCAGTAGTATGGCCCTCTGGCAGTCCGTAAGCTCCTATAATTCACCCCTCCACTTT
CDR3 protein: CASSMALWQSVSSYNSPLHF

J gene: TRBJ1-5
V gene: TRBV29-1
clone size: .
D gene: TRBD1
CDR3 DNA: TGCAGCGCAAGACTACAGGGGAACAATCAGCCCCAGCATTTT
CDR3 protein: CSARLQGNNQPQHF

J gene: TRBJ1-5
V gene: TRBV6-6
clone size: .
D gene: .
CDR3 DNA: TGTGCCAGCAGTTACGACTCAGTATTCAATCAGCCCCAGCATTTT
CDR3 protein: CASSYDSVFNQPQHF

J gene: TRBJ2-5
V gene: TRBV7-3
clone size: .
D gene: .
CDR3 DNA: TGTGCCAGCAGCTTACAGGGTTCGAGGGAGACCCAGTACTTC
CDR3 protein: CASSLQGSRETQYF

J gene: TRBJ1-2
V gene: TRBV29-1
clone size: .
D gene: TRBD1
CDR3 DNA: TGCAGCGTTGGACAGGGCGGCTATGGCTACACCTTC
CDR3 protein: CSVGQGGYGYTF

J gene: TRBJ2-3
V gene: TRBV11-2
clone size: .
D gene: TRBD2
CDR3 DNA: TGTGCCAGCAGCTTACGGCTAGCGGGAGTTGGAAGTAGCACAGATACGCAGTATTTT
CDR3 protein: CASSLRLAGVGSSTDTQYF

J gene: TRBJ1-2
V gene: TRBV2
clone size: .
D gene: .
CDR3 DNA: TGTGCCAGCAGTGAGGCCCTCGATAGGCAGGTCCCTTCCTATGGCTACACCTTC
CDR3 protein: CASSEALDRQVPSYGYTF

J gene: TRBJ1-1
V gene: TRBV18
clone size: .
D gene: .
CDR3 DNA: TGTGCCAGCTCTTCACTCAGGCCAGGGGCCGAGAAAGCTTTCTTT
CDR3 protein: CASSSLRPGAEKAFF

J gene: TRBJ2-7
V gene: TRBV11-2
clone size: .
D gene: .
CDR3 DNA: TGTGCCAGCAGTTCCCCCGGGACTGGAAACTACGAGCAGTACTTC
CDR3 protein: CASSSPGTGNYEQYF

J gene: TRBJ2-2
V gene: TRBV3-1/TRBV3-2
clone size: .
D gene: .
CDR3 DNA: TGTGCCAGCAGCCCCGGGGGAATTACCGGGGAGCTGTTTTTT
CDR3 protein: CASSPGGITGELFF

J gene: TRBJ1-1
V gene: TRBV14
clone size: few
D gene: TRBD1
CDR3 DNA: TGTGCCAGCAGCCAAGCGATTACAGGGGGTAACACTGAAGCTTTCTTT
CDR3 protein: CASSQAITGGNTEAFF